A single sample is the source of the 26 T cell receptor beta chains below, sequenced in a study of T cells in Graves' hyperthyroidism and ophthalmopathy. From RNA transcripts, TCR beta CDR3 regions were amplified. The study used the HTBI primer set for a first-round RT-PCR of the TCR CDR3. Each CDR3 protein is one row after TCRdb ran MiXCR on the multiplex PCR reads. The profile shows around 690,000 distinct CDR3 sequences, around 16% of them singletons. Sequencing was carried out using blood. The receptors originated from a man aged 50 or older with Graves' hyperthyroidism.

This clonotype was seen ten or more times. The gene calls are TRBV12-5 and TRBJ2-1; D uncertain. This CDR3 is built from 14 residues. Germline V gene lookup returns CDR1 LGHNT and CDR2 FRNRAP. The V and J ends lost 7 bases and 8 bases respectively, with 18 bases between them. Here the CDR3 reads CASDRIPPGHEQFF. DNA of the CDR3: TGTGCTAGTGACCGGATACCCCCGGGTCATGAGCAGTTCTTC.

This clonotype occurred a few times. This chain links TRBV3-1 with TRBJ2-1, with D perhaps matching TRBD2 (5 bases). V was pared by 5 bases and J by 6 bases, with 14 bases between. The germline gives CDR1 LGHDT, CDR2 YNNKEL (reference sequence). This CDR3 is 14 amino acids long. The CDR3 DNA sequence: TGTGCCAGCAGCGGTGGCCTAGCTATCAATGAGCAGTTCTTC. Translating gives CASSGGLAINEQFF.

As to this clonotype: Since a much larger clone is just one base distant, this may be a read error. The chain combines TRBV6-4 with TRBJ2-1; 12 bases are shared with TRBD2. This CDR3 comprises 17 residues. Germline V gene sequence: CDR1 MRHNA, CDR2 SNTAGT. This CDR3 is CASSPGLAGYRRQEQLF. DNA of the CDR3: TGTGCCAGCAGCCCTGGACTAGCGGGATACCGAAGGCAGGAGCAGCTCTTC.

In its sample, this clonotype was seen many times. The rearrangement uses TRBV11-1 and TRBJ2-2; D gene uncertain. CDR1 and CDR2 from the germline V gene are SGHAT and FQDESV (reference sequence). This CDR3 is 14 amino acids long. V lost 3 bases, J lost 4 bases, and 9 bases lay in between. The CDR3 region is CASSFVETTGELFF. The CDR3 DNA reads as TGTGCCAGCAGCTTTGTGGAAACCACCGGGGAGCTGTTTTTT.

The rearrangement joins TRBV27 to TRBJ1-1; D ambiguous. The germline V gene has CDR1 MNHEY and CDR2 SMNVEV (reference sequence). The CDR3 runs to 15 residues. The V end was cut by 6 bases, the J end by 7 bases, with 21 bases between. The CDR3 protein is CASSRSGLNRGEAFF. The CDR3 nucleotides are TGTGCCAGCAGCCGCTCCGGACTCAACCGGGGTGAAGCTTTCTTT.

In this sample, this clonotype turned up many times. The chain uses TRBV28 and TRBJ2-4; D remains ambiguous. The V gene lost 5 bases and the J gene lost 3 bases, with 17 bases spanning the gap. Germline-derived CDR1 and CDR2 are MDHEN and SYDVKM. The CDR3 extends over 16 amino acids. The CDR3, as DNA: TGTGCCAGCAGTCCGGTCCTTACGAGCGACAAAAACATTCAGTACTTC. This sequence encodes CASSPVLTSDKNIQYF.

In this sample, this clonotype turned up many times. This chain joins TRBV28 and TRBJ2-1, with 7 bases identical to TRBD1. Unmatched junction bases numbered 10, after V lost 7 bases and J lost 7 bases. Germline-derived CDR1 and CDR2 are MDHEN and SYDVKM. The CDR3 has 14 amino acids. The CDR3 DNA reads TGTGCCAGCACCTCGACAGGGAAGGGTAATGAGCAGTTCTTC. Protein product: CASTSTGKGNEQFF.

Turning to this clonotype: This sequence may be a read error, since a much larger clone differs from it by one base. The genes are TRBV25-1 and TRBJ2-1, with 11 bases fitting TRBD2. CDR1 is MGHDK, CDR2 SYGVNS, per germline. Germline trimming cut 4 bases from V and 4 bases from J; bases unmatched to any gene: 0. The CDR3 length is 14 residues. In DNA form, the CDR3 reads TGTGCCAGCAGTGCTAGCGGGAGGTACAATGAGCAGTTCTTC. Protein sequence: CASSASGRYNEQFF.

This clonotype was picked up many times. V is TRBV2 and J is TRBJ2-4; TRBD2 matches 7 bases. CDR3 size: 13 residues. Unmatched junction bases numbered 8, after V lost 8 bases and J lost 7 bases. Per germline, CDR1 SNHLY and CDR2 FYNNEI. The CDR3, as DNA: TGTGCCAGCGTGCGGGAGAAAGGTAACATTCAGTACTTC. Amino acids: CASVREKGNIQYF.

This clonotype was counted ten times or more. The chain joins TRBV7-2 to TRBJ2-1, with 9 positions matching TRBD2. V lost 8 bases and J lost 5; bases outside the gene matches: 13. This CDR3 comprises 16 residues. Germline CDR1 SGHTA, CDR2 FQGNSA. In DNA form, the CDR3 reads TGTGCCAGCGGTTCTGAGGTAGCGGGAGATAACAATGAGCAGTTCTTC. Translated, it gives CASGSEVAGDNNEQFF.

V and J are TRBV29-1 and TRBJ1-1, with D perhaps matching TRBD1 (5 bases). Trimming removed 7 bases from V and 4 bases from J, with 19 bases in between. This CDR3 is built from 14 residues. The germline CDR1 and CDR2 sequences are SQVTM and ANQGSEA. This CDR3 reads CSALLTGGSTEAFF. Written as DNA, the CDR3 is TGCAGCGCGCTCTTAACCGGGGGTAGCACTGAAGCTTTCTTT. Using reference TRBV29-1 and TRBJ1-1 for the parts outside the CDR3, the full variable domain is SAVISQKPSRDICQRGTSLTIQCQVDSQVTMMFWYRQQPGQSLTLIATANQGSEATYESGFVIDKFPISRPNLTFSTLTVSNMSPEDSSIYLCSALLTGGSTEAFFGQGTRLTVV.

CDR3 DNA: TGTGCCAGCTCATCCCCATCTGAGCATGAAAAACTGTTTTTT. It translates to CASSSPSEHEKLFF. This sequence joins TRBV18 and TRBJ1-4, with D uncertain. The CDR3 is 14 residues long. V was shortened by 5 bases and J by 6 bases, with 13 bases between the two germline ends. The V gene's germline CDR1 is KGHSH and CDR2 LQKENI. The complete variable domain, with remaining parts taken from reference TRBV18 and TRBJ1-4, reads NAGVMQNPRHLVRRRGQEARLRCSPMKGHSHVYWYRQLPEEGLKFMVYLQKENIIDESGMPKERFSAEFPKEGPSILRIQQVVRGDSAAYFCASSSPSEHEKLFFGSGTQLSVL.

This clonotype was picked up many times. This chain's CDR3 is CASSLGDRTGLNEQFF. CDR3 nucleotide sequence: TGTGCCAGCAGCTTAGGGGACAGGACAGGCCTAAATGAGCAGTTCTTC. The V gene is TRBV11-2, the J gene TRBJ2-1; 8 positions agree with TRBD1. Trimming at V came to 1 base and at J to 7 bases, leaving 9 bases not matched to a gene. The germline CDR1 and CDR2 sequences are SGHAT and FQNNGV. There are 16 residues in the CDR3.

The rearrangement links TRBV30 to TRBJ1-3; D is unresolved. Germline CDR1 reads GTSNPN; CDR2 reads SVGIG (reference sequence). There are 15 residues in the CDR3. V was cut by 0 bases and J by 2 bases, with 11 bases left in between. The CDR3 DNA is TGTGCCTGGAGTGTACCTTTTTCAGCTGGAAACACCATATATTTT. Its translation: CAWSVPFSAGNTIYF.

This clonotype was detected a few times. This chain joins TRBV29-1 and TRBJ2-7; possibly TRBD2 for D (6 bases). In germline, CDR1 is SQVTM, CDR2 ANQGSEA. Trimming left V 5 bases short and J 0 bases short, with 11 bases between. The CDR3 extends over 13 amino acids. CDR3 in DNA: TGCAGCGTTTTGGGCGGGATCTCCTACGAGCAGTACTTC. Translating gives CSVLGGISYEQYF.

The chain employs TRBV10-3 and TRBJ1-6; D gene ambiguous. The CDR3 contains 15 residues. In germline, CDR1 is ENHRY, CDR2 SYGVKD. Trimming took off 3 bases at V and 10 bases at J, with 16 bases between the two ends. The CDR3 DNA reads TGTGCCATCAGTGATGAAGCCCGGTTGCGGTCACCCCTCCACTTT. Translated: CAISDEARLRSPLHF.

This clonotype was observed many times. The chain links TRBV2 to TRBJ1-5; 8 bases line up with TRBD1. Unmatched junction bases numbered 6, after V lost 8 bases and J lost 6 bases. There are 13 residues in the CDR3. Germline V gene lookup returns CDR1 SNHLY and CDR2 FYNNEI. The CDR3 coding sequence is TGTGCCAGCGGTGGACAGGGTGGTCAGCCCCAGCATTTT. Translation gives CASGGQGGQPQHF.

This rearrangement joins TRBV27 to TRBJ2-7; 7 bases line up with TRBD1. The CDR3 runs 15 residues. Germline values: CDR1 MNHEY, CDR2 SMNVEV (reference sequence). After removal of 0 bases from V and 3 bases from J, the junction contained 5 bases not matched to a gene. The CDR3 DNA is TGTGCCAGCAGTTTATCGGACAGGTTAAACTACGAGCAGTACTTC. Protein: CASSLSDRLNYEQYF.

Notes on this clonotype: This clone may be a read error of a much larger clone one base away. The CDR3 coding sequence is TGCAGCGTTGAGACAACGAACACCGGGGAGCTGTTTTTT. Translating it yields CSVETTNTGELFF. The chain couples TRBV29-1 to TRBJ2-2, with no clear D. CDR1 is SQVTM, CDR2 ANQGSEA, per germline. This CDR3 has 13 residues. The V gene lost 3 bases and the J gene lost 0 bases, with 5 bases spanning the gap.

This clonotype appeared many times. V usage is TRBV18 and J usage is TRBJ2-3; 8 bases match TRBD2. V trimming: 3 bases; J trimming: 3 bases; junction bases outside the gene matches: 2. Per the germline V gene, CDR1 is KGHSH and CDR2 is LQKENI. This CDR3 is built from 14 residues. The CDR3 sequence is CASSPSSGTDTQYF. The CDR3 DNA follows: TGTGCCAGCTCACCTTCTAGCGGGACAGATACGCAGTATTTT.

This clonotype was observed a few times. CDR3 sequence reads: CASSLGGDFGYTF. DNA of the CDR3: TGCGCCAGCAGCTTGGGCGGGGATTTTGGCTACACCTTC. The chain uses TRBV5-1 and TRBJ1-2, with unresolved D. V was cut by 0 bases and J by 7 bases, with 10 bases left in between. CDR3 length: 13 residues. Germline CDR1 reads SGHRS; CDR2 reads YFSETQ.

The CDR3 coding sequence is TGCAGTGCTAGAGTGGGAGACAGGGGGTTACACGAGCAGTACTTC. Amino acid sequence: CSARVGDRGLHEQYF. The chain combines TRBV20-1 with TRBJ2-7, with 9 bases identical to TRBD1. From germline, CDR1 is DFQATT and CDR2 SNEGSKA (reference sequence). CDR3 length: 15 residues. V trimming: 1 base; J trimming: 5 bases; junction bases outside the gene matches: 9.

Of note for this clonotype: This may be a read error: a much more frequent sequence differs by one nucleotide. The rearrangement joins TRBV3-1 to TRBJ1-3, with D maybe TRBD1 (5 bases). Germline-derived CDR1 and CDR2 are LGHDT and YNNKEL (reference sequence). The CDR3 totals 14 residues. Deletions cut 3 bases from V and 4 bases from J, with 10 bases between. The CDR3 sequence: CASSHGAAGNTIYF. The DNA for the CDR3 is TGTGCCAGCAGCCATGGGGCGGCGGGAAACACCATATATTTT.

This clonotype turned up a few times. The V and J genes are TRBV30 and TRBJ1-5; a possible D gene is TRBD1 (5 bases). CDR1 GTSNPN and CDR2 SVGIG come from the germline V gene (reference sequence). The CDR3 is 15 amino acids. The V gene lost 3 bases and the J gene lost 1 base, with 13 bases spanning the gap. The CDR3 DNA sequence: TGTGCCTGGAGCGAGGGACGGGAAAGCAATCAGCCCCAGCATTTT. Protein product: CAWSEGRESNQPQHF.

J is TRBJ2-3 and V is TRBV27, with D perhaps TRBD1 (6 bases). Germline V gene sequence: CDR1 MNHEY, CDR2 SMNVEV (reference sequence). The CDR3 runs to 16 residues. V lost 6 bases and J lost 0, with 16 bases in between. In DNA form, the CDR3 reads TGTGCCAGCAGACCTCAGGGGTGGGCTAGCACAGATACGCAGTATTTT. This gives the protein CASRPQGWASTDTQYF.

This rearrangement joins TRBV4-1 to TRBJ2-1; D is ambiguous. The length of the CDR3 is 15 residues. Germline CDR1 reads MGHRA; CDR2 reads YSYEKL. The V and J ends lost 0 bases and 4 bases respectively, with 10 bases between them. As DNA, the CDR3 is TGCGCCAGCAGCCAAGATTTAGCCATGTACAATGAGCAGTTCTTC. The encoded protein is CASSQDLAMYNEQFF.